This is a list of T cell receptor beta chains from one sample in a study of T cell clonotyping in hematopoietic cell transplantation. Some clones are missing from TCRdb's copy, which holds only in-frame ones; the method was immunoSEQ multiplex PCR. The sample shows 40,000 to 55,000 clones, around 94% of them seen only once. The sample consisted of peripheral blood mononuclear cells. The receptors were sampled from a woman in her forties or fifties in good health. Some clones in this sample may be carry-over from other donors' samples. Both conserved end residues are part of each CDR3. Each record gives: J gene, D gene, V gene, CDR3 protein, CDR3 DNA. The D gene is left open where the match is weak.

J: TRBJ2-1; D: .; V: TRBV9; CDR3: CASSVEVGDYNEQFF; DNA: TGTGCCAGCAGCGTAGAAGTAGGGGACTACAATGAGCAGTTCTTC
J: TRBJ2-1; D: TRBD1; V: TRBV29-1; CDR3: CSVTGGAGSYNEQFF; DNA: TGCAGCGTTACAGGGGGCGCCGGGTCCTACAATGAGCAGTTCTTC
J: TRBJ2-7; D: .; V: TRBV30; CDR3: CAWSVVGHRYEQYF; DNA: TGTGCCTGGAGTGTAGTGGGCCATCGCTACGAGCAGTACTTC
J: TRBJ2-2; D: .; V: TRBV5-4; CDR3: CASSIVTGELFF; DNA: TGTGCCAGCAGCATAGTCACCGGGGAGCTGTTTTTT
J: TRBJ1-1; D: .; V: TRBV19; CDR3: CASSWVSRHLKRAFF; DNA: TGTGCCAGTAGTTGGGTCAGCCGTCACTTGAAGAGAGCTTTCTTT
J: TRBJ1-1; D: .; V: TRBV6-5; CDR3: CASSASDRRGTEAFF; DNA: TGTGCCAGCAGTGCCTCCGACAGAAGGGGCACTGAAGCTTTCTTT
J: TRBJ2-5; D: TRBD2; V: TRBV9; CDR3: CASSVDGTSGETQYF; DNA: TGTGCCAGCAGCGTAGACGGGACTAGTGGAGAGACCCAGTACTTC
J: TRBJ1-5; D: TRBD1; V: TRBV5-1; CDR3: CASSPGQGDFGNQPQHF; DNA: TGCGCCAGCAGCCCGGGACAGGGGGATTTTGGCAATCAGCCCCAGCATTTT
J: TRBJ1-5; D: TRBD1; V: TRBV19; CDR3: CASSGTVDSNQPQHF; DNA: TGTGCCAGTAGTGGGACAGTAGATAGCAATCAGCCCCAGCATTTT
J: TRBJ2-7; D: TRBD1; V: TRBV9; CDR3: CASSPGQFYEQYF; DNA: TGTGCCAGCAGCCCGGGACAGTTCTACGAGCAGTACTTC
J: TRBJ2-7; D: .; V: TRBV4-3; CDR3: CASSQRNFISYEQYF; DNA: TGCGCCAGCAGCCAAAGAAATTTTATCTCCTACGAGCAGTACTTC
J: TRBJ2-7; D: TRBD1; V: TRBV6-5; CDR3: CASRPNTGETYEQYF; DNA: TGTGCCAGCAGGCCTAACACAGGGGAGACCTACGAGCAGTACTTC
J: TRBJ1-2; D: .; V: TRBV9; CDR3: CASTSGIEGGRYGYTF; DNA: TGTGCCAGCACCTCTGGGATTGAGGGGGGTCGGTATGGCTACACCTTC
J: TRBJ2-1; D: TRBD1; V: TRBV7-9; CDR3: CASSVRQGYNEQFF; DNA: TGTGCCAGCAGCGTAAGACAGGGATACAATGAGCAGTTCTTC
J: TRBJ1-5; D: .; V: TRBV6-1; CDR3: CASKDNNQPQHF; DNA: TGTGCCAGCAAGGATAACAATCAGCCCCAGCATTTT
J: TRBJ2-1; D: TRBD2; V: TRBV7-7; CDR3: CASSLASGGLYEQFF; DNA: TGTGCCAGCAGCTTAGCTAGCGGGGGGCTCTATGAGCAGTTCTTC
J: TRBJ1-1; D: .; V: TRBV4-1; CDR3: CASSQVGGLAFF; DNA: TGCGCCAGCAGCCAAGTTGGAGGGTTAGCTTTCTTT
J: TRBJ1-1; D: .; V: TRBV7-6; CDR3: CASSQMNTEAFF; DNA: TGTGCCAGCAGCCAAATGAACACTGAAGCTTTCTTT
J: TRBJ2-2; D: TRBD2; V: TRBV4-1; CDR3: CASTQGLAATTGELFF; DNA: TGCGCCAGCACACAGGGACTAGCGGCCACCACCGGGGAGCTGTTTTTT
J: TRBJ2-3; D: TRBD1; V: TRBV5-4; CDR3: CASSHDRGSTDTQYF; DNA: TGTGCCAGCAGCCACGACAGGGGGAGTACAGATACGCAGTATTTT
J: TRBJ1-2; D: .; V: TRBV28; CDR3: CASSLSGTVGYTF; DNA: TGTGCCAGCAGTTTATCCGGGACCGTGGGCTACACCTTC
J: TRBJ1-1; D: .; V: TRBV2; CDR3: CASLKVQMNTEAFF; DNA: TGTGCCAGCCTCAAGGTACAGATGAACACTGAAGCTTTCTTT
J: TRBJ1-2; D: .; V: TRBV30; CDR3: CAWKIGGINYGYTF; DNA: TGTGCCTGGAAAATCGGAGGAATTAACTATGGCTACACCTTC